The table lists the clone carrying this T cell receptor beta chain with a count of one. The entry originates in a study of blood T cell repertoires in COVID-19. Overall study: The United States, Italy and Spain supplied acute and convalescent COVID-19 samples.

From germline, CDR1 is LNHDA and CDR2 SQIVND (reference sequence). CDR3 length: 13 amino acids. V gave up 4 bases and J gave up 5 bases, with 8 bases separating them. The assay was immunoSEQ multiplex PCR, and TCRdb's table has in-frame clones only and misses some. The sample holds 350,000 to 500,000 clones, 88% seen once. The V and J genes are TRBV19 and TRBJ1-4, with D maybe TRBD1 (5 bases). The material sequenced was PBMCs or T cells enriched from blood (not recorded which). The clonotype was recovered from a woman under 30 who had been exposed to COVID-19. This chain's CDR3 is CASSTRGNEKLFF. DNA of the CDR3: TGTGCCAGTAGTACACGGGGGAATGAAAAACTGTTTTTT.